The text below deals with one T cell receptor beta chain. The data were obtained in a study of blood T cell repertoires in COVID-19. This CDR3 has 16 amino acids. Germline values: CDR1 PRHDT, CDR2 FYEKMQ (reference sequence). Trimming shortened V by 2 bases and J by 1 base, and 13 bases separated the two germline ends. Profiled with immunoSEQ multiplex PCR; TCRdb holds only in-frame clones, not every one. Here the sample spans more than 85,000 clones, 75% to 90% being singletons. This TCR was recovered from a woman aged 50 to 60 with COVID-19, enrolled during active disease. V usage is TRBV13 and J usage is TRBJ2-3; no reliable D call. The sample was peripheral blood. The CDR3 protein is CASSLNSQYGTDTQYF. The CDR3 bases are TGTGCCAGCAGCTTAAATTCCCAGTACGGCACAGATACGCAGTATTTT.